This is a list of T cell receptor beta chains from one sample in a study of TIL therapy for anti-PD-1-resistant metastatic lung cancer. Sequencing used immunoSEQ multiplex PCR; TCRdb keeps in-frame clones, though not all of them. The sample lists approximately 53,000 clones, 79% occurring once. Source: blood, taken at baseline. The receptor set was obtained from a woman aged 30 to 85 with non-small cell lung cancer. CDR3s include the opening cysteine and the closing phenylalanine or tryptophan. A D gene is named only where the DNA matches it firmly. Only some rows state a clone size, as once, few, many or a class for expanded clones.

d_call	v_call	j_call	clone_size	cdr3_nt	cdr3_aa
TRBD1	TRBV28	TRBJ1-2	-	TGTGCCAGCAGTTCGGGACAGGGGGCGATGGACTATGGCTACACCTTC	CASSSGQGAMDYGYTF
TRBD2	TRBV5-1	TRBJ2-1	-	TGCGCCAGCAGCTTTGGGGGACTAGCGGGGCCCAATGAGCAGTTCTTC	CASSFGGLAGPNEQFF
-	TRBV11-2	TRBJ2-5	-	TGTGCCAGCAGCTTCCTGGCAGGCGTGGAGACCCAGTACTTC	CASSFLAGVETQYF
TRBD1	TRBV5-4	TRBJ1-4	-	TGTGCCAGCAGCCTTGGTCAGACAGGGCCGCTGTTTTTT	CASSLGQTGPLFF
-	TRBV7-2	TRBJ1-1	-	TGTGCCAGCAGCTTAGCCCATTACACTGAAGCTTTCTTT	CASSLAHYTEAFF
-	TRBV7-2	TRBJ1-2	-	TGTGCCAGCAGCTCGCCCGGGAACTATGGCTACACCTTC	CASSSPGNYGYTF
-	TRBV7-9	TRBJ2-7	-	TGTGCCAGCAGCTTAGGTTACGTCGGCTACGAGCAGTACTTC	CASSLGYVGYEQYF
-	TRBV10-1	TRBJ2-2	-	TGCGCCAGCAGTGACGGGGGCCCGAACACCGGGGAGCTGTTTTTT	CASSDGGPNTGELFF
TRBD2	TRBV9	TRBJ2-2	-	TGTGCCAGCAGCCCGAGGACTAGCGGGAGGGCCGGGAACACCGGGGAGCTGTTTTTT	CASSPRTSGRAGNTGELFF
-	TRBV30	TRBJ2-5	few	TGTGCCTGGAGTGTCGGGGCGCAGGAGACCCAGTACTTC	CAWSVGAQETQYF